The present T cell receptor beta chain was sequenced within a study of T cell responses to AZD1222 COVID-19 vaccine. General study results and limits: Clonal diversity may have been underestimated, and the donors were mostly white British, with more females than males.

With regard to this clone: Its antigen is still unknown.

The assay was immunoSEQ multiplex PCR, and TCRdb's table has in-frame clones only and misses some. The sample has tens of thousands of clones, about 91% seen once. Trimming stripped 1 base from V and 0 bases from J, with 9 bases between. The CDR3 sequence is 16 residues long. Germline V gene sequence: CDR1 LGHDT, CDR2 YNNKEL (reference sequence). The TCR originated in an adult who received the AZD1222 COVID-19 vaccine. The material was peripheral blood, obtained 28 days after the second AZD1222 dose. The chain joins TRBV3-1 (or the pseudogene TRBV3-2) to TRBJ2-2; perhaps TRBD2 as D (5 bases). The CDR3 spells CASSQARGSNTGELFF. CDR3 coding DNA: TGTGCCAGCAGCCAAGCCCGGGGATCGAACACCGGGGAGCTGTTTTTT.